Given below is one T cell receptor beta chain in context. The antigen remains unidentified. The data belong to a study of shared clonotypes between healthy human individuals. V trimming: 8 bases; J trimming: 2 bases; junction bases outside the gene matches: 14. From germline, CDR1 is WSHSY and CDR2 SAAADI. The CDR3 loop spans 17 amino acids. Some clones are missing from TCRdb's copy, which holds only in-frame ones; the method was immunoSEQ multiplex PCR. The sample has more than 550,000 clones; roughly 94% are singletons. CD45RO negativity and positive selection for CCR7 defined naive CD8 cells, a population that excluded terminally differentiated effector memory CD45RA+ cells. Whole-study findings and limits: On the whole, naive subsets had larger estimated richness than memory subsets had. Owing to a small donor count, the genetic and exposure-history diversity represented was limited.

The chain uses TRBV10-2 and TRBJ1-4, with 7 bases aligning to TRBD1. This receptor was obtained from a man aged 25-45 years in good health. Sequenced sample: naive CD8+ T cells sorted from blood. The chain's CDR3 is CASGFFREGATNEKLFF. The CDR3 nucleotides read TGCGCCAGCGGATTCTTTCGGGAGGGGGCGACTAATGAAAAACTGTTTTTT.